The present entry profiles one TCR beta chain with its context. Assay: immunoSEQ multiplex PCR; the TCRdb copy retains only in-frame clones and omits some. The table has under 150,000 clones, around 88% seen once. With V trimmed by 5 bases and J by 8 bases, 12 bases remained unmatched. Germline V gene data show CDR1 as SGHTA and CDR2 as FQGTGA. CDR3 size: 15 residues. The data originate from a study of cytomegalovirus exposure and HLA in healthy donors. The receptor was derived from a woman aged 18-35 years in good health and CMV-seropositive. The sample was PBMCs. V gene TRBV7-3 combines with J gene TRBJ2-3, with 8 bases identical to TRBD2. DNA of the CDR3: TGTGCCAGCAGCGTCCCCCCCGGGGGGGTGGGTACGCAGTATTTT. It specifies CASSVPPGGVGTQYF.